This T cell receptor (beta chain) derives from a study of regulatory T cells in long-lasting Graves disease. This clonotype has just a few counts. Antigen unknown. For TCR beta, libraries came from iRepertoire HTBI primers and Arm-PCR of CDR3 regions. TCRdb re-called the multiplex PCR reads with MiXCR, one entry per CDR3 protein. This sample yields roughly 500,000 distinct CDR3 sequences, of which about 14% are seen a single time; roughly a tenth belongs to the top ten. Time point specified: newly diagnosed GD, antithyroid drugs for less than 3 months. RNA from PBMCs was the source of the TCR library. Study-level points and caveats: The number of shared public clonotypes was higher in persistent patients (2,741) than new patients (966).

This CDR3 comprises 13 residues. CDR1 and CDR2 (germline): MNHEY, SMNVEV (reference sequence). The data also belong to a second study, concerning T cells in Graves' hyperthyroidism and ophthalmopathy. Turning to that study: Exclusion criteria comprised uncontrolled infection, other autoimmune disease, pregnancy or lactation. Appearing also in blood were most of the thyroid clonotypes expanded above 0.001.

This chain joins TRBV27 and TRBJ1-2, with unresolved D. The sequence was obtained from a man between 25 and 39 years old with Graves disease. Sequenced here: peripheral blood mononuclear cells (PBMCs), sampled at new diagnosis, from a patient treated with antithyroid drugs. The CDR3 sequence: CAHPPLANYGYTF. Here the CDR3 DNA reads TGTGCTCACCCCCCCCTCGCGAACTATGGCTACACCTTC.